Listed here is a single T cell receptor beta chain. Its target antigen remains unknown. Within one base of it there is no much larger clone, and no base qualities were kept. The source of the sample is a study of T cell repertoires in cytomegalovirus infection (dated by TCRdb to between 2018 and 2020). With regard to the full study: Donor HLA type was relevant to the analysis, because carriage of CMV infection together with the matching HLA type was indicated by public TCR beta signatures.

General study outcomes and caveats: In both this cohort and an independent cohort of approximately 350 donors, the cumulative frequency of public TCR beta family members distinguished carriers of CMV infection plus the relevant HLA type. The ex vivo response was dominated by HLA-C-restricted CMV-specific TCR beta clonotypes, which also provided the single most frequent clonotype in two of eight donors.

Sequencing took place on an Illumina HiSeq 1500. TCRdb reran the public reads through fastp at Q25 and MiXCR, keeping productive beta chains. Entries are consolidated by CDR3 protein sequence, retaining the most common genes and DNA. The sample table lists approximately 290,000 distinct CDR3 sequences, 25% of them with a count of one. The ten biggest clones cover about 15% of the sample. The cysteine opens and the phenylalanine closes a CDR3 of 13 amino acids. The CDR3 DNA has 39 bases and is translated from base 1. The germline V gene provides CDR1 SGHRS and CDR2 YFSETQ. Trimming takes 5 bases from V and 1 base from J, and the germline ends sit 9 bases apart.

The origin of this receptor is a human donor in good health (CMV status not recorded). Some clones in this sample may be carry-over from other donors' samples. This chain joins TRBV5-1 to TRBJ1-1, with the D gene too uncertain to name. The sample consisted of PBMCs. CDR3 protein: CASRAQPNTEAFF. The base sequence is TGCGCCAGCAGAGCTCAGCCGAACACTGAAGCTTTCTTT.